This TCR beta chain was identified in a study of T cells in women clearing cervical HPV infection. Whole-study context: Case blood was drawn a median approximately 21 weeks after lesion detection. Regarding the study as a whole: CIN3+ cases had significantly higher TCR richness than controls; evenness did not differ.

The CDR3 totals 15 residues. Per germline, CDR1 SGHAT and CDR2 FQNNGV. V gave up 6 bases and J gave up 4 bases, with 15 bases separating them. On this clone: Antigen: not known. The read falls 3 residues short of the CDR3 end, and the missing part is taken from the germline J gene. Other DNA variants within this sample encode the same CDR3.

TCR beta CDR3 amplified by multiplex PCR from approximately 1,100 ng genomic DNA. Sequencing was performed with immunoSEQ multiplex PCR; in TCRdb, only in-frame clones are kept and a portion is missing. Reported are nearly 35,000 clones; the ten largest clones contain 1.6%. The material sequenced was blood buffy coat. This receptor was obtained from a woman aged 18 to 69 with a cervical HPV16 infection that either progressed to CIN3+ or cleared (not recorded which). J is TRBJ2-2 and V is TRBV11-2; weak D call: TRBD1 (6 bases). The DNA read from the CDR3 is TGTGCCAGCAGTCTTTCTAGAGGGGGCACCGGGGAG. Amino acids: CASSLSRGGTGE. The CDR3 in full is CASSLSRGGTGELFF.